One and the same sample provided the 4 T cell receptor beta chains below, sequenced in a study of CXCR3-negative and CXCR3-positive naive CD8 T cells. UMI-labeled 5' RACE TRB cDNA libraries were prepared from the cells. TCRdb re-called the 5' RACE reads and gives one entry per CDR3 protein, without DNA. The sample has about 130,000 distinct CDR3 sequences. The specimen sequenced was naive CXCR3- CD8+ T cells from blood. As for subset: CD45RO-CCR7+CD27+CD95- naive CD8+ T cells lacking CXCR3 (TNR3-). The receptors derive from a human donor in good health. Some clones in this sample may be carry-over from other donors' samples.

This chain connects TRBV7-6 to TRBJ2-2; TCRdb's D gene call, TRBD1, goes unchecked for lack of DNA. The germline V gene has CDR1 SGHVS and CDR2 FNYEAQ. This CDR3 contains 16 residues. CDR3 amino acids: CASSVYRGGNTGELFF.

The chain has TRBV11-2 and TRBJ1-2; the TCRdb call, TRBD1, lacks DNA for checking. Germline V gene data show CDR1 as SGHAT and CDR2 as FQNNGV. The CDR3 totals 17 residues. This CDR3 is CASSLDGPGPQWYGYTF. The whole variable domain, filled in from reference TRBV11-2 and TRBJ1-2, reads EAGVAQSPRYKIIEKRQSVAFWCNPISGHATLYWYQQILGQGPKLLIQFQNNGVVDDSQLPKDRFSAERLKGVDSTLKIQPAKLEDSAVYLCASSLDGPGPQWYGYTFGSGTRLTVV.

V gene TRBV9 combines with J gene TRBJ2-1; TCRdb proposes TRBD2, but this gene call is untestable without DNA. This CDR3 is 14 amino acids long. Germline loops: CDR1 SGDLS, CDR2 YYNGEE. The CDR3 loop is CASSAGGGSGEQFF. Full variable domain (rest looked up from reference TRBV9 and TRBJ2-1): DSGVTQTPKHLITATGQRVTLRCSPRSGDLSVYWYQQSLDQGLQFLIQYYNGEERAKGNILERFSAQQFPDLHSELNLSSLELGDSALYFCASSAGGGSGEQFFGPGTRLTVL.

The chain joins TRBV7-9 to TRBJ2-7; no DNA is available, so the TRBD1 call from TCRdb remains unchecked. Germline V lookup: CDR1 SEHNR, CDR2 FQNEAQ (reference sequence). The CDR3 sequence is 15 residues long. CDR3 loop: CASSPRDSLSYEQYF.